One sample yielded the 31 T cell receptor beta chains listed below, sequenced in a study of blood T cell repertoires in COVID-19. Measured with immunoSEQ multiplex PCR; TCRdb has only the in-frame clones, and not every one. The profile shows 130,000 or so clones, roughly four fifths of them singletons. Material for sequencing was peripheral blood. These receptors came from a woman aged 55-69 years with acute or convalescent COVID-19.

The V and J genes are TRBV18 and TRBJ2-5; tentative D call: TRBD2 (7 bases). The V gene's germline CDR1 is KGHSH and CDR2 LQKENI. This CDR3 has 13 residues. V shed 0 bases and J shed 9 bases, with 11 bases lying between them. DNA of the CDR3: TGTGCCAGCTCACCACCGTGGGAGGGGGCCCAGTACTTC. Protein: CASSPPWEGAQYF.

The chain has TRBV12-3 or TRBV12-4 and TRBJ2-5; possible D gene TRBD1, 5 bases. V was trimmed by 5 bases and J by 5 bases, leaving 12 bases between them. The CDR3 loop spans 13 amino acids. The CDR3 nucleotides read TGTGCCAGCAGTGACAGCGATAAGGAGACCCAGTACTTC. Encoded protein: CASSDSDKETQYF.

This clone is a singleton in its sample. The chain recombines TRBV7-6 with TRBJ1-5; perhaps TRBD1 as D (6 bases). Germline-derived CDR1 and CDR2 are SGHVS and FNYEAQ. V shed 0 bases and J shed 3 bases, with 9 bases lying between them. The CDR3 runs to 15 residues. This CDR3 reads CASSLAQGDNQPQHF. CDR3 nucleotides: TGTGCCAGCAGCTTAGCACAGGGAGACAATCAGCCCCAGCATTTT.

V gene TRBV24-1 combines with J gene TRBJ1-4, with no clear D. The V end was cut by 6 bases, the J end by 5 bases, with 6 bases between. The CDR3 has 12 residues. CDR1 and CDR2 from the germline V gene are KGHDR and SFDVKD. CDR3 residues: CATSLGNEKLFF. The CDR3 DNA reads TGTGCCACCAGTCTCGGGAATGAAAAACTGTTTTTT.

With respect to this clone: Mismatch with germline at one junction end may stem from a read error. The rearrangement links TRBV5-8 to TRBJ2-2; no reliable D call. In germline, CDR1 is SGHTS, CDR2 YDEGEE. CDR3 length: 10 residues. CDR3 loop: CASSLALAVF. The CDR3 nucleotides are TGTGCCAGCAGCCTGGCATTGGCTGTTTTT.

V and J are TRBV29-1 and TRBJ2-3, with D possibly being TRBD1 (6 bases). CDR1 and CDR2 from the germline V gene are SQVTM and ANQGSEA. Trimming removed 7 bases at V and 4 bases at J, with 15 bases between. CDR3 length: 13 amino acids. The DNA of the CDR3 is TGCAGCGCGGTTTCAGGGGTCCCAGATACGCAGTATTTT. Translation: CSAVSGVPDTQYF.

The chain joins TRBV30 to TRBJ1-5; maybe TRBD1 (6 bases). CDR3 length: 14 residues. Trimming pared 0 bases from V and 7 bases from J, leaving 13 bases between. Germline loops: CDR1 GTSNPN, CDR2 SVGIG (reference sequence). In DNA, the CDR3 is TGTGCCTGGAGTGTACAGGGCGGGTGGCAGCCCCAGCATTTT. It encodes CAWSVQGGWQPQHF.

This chain joins TRBV30 and TRBJ2-2, with TRBD2 identical over 15 bases. V shed 2 bases, J shed 4 bases, and the junction held 8 bases outside the gene matches. The CDR3 extends over 18 amino acids. Per germline, CDR1 GTSNPN and CDR2 SVGIG (reference sequence). The CDR3 is CAWSPWRTSGGGTGELFF. DNA for the CDR3: TGTGCCTGGAGTCCCTGGAGGACTAGCGGGGGGGGCACCGGGGAGCTGTTTTTT.

The chain uses TRBV9 and TRBJ2-5; perhaps TRBD1 as D (6 bases). Germline CDR1 reads SGDLS; CDR2 reads YYNGEE. V was cut by 7 bases and J by 1 base, with 11 bases left in between. The CDR3 spans 13 residues. The CDR3 sequence: CASSATGQETQYF. The CDR3 DNA is TGTGCCAGCTCCGCGACAGGCCAAGAGACCCAGTACTTC. Complete variable domain (other parts from reference TRBV9 and TRBJ2-5): DSGVTQTPKHLITATGQRVTLRCSPRSGDLSVYWYQQSLDQGLQFLIQYYNGEERAKGNILERFSAQQFPDLHSELNLSSLELGDSALYFCASSATGQETQYFGPGTRLLVL.

The gene calls are TRBV24-1 and TRBJ2-7, with D perhaps TRBD2 (5 bases). The germline V and J ends were trimmed by 1 base and 5 bases, with 17 bases remaining between them. The CDR3 has 16 amino acids. The germline gives CDR1 KGHDR, CDR2 SFDVKD. The CDR3 region is CATSDLPGSGSDEQYF. The CDR3 bases are TGTGCCACCAGTGATTTACCCGGGTCGGGGTCGGACGAGCAGTACTTC.

The chain recombines TRBV9 with TRBJ1-2; 8 nucleotides match TRBD1. The germline gives CDR1 SGDLS, CDR2 YYNGEE. J lost 3 bases, V lost 3 bases, and 10 bases had no gene match. CDR3 size: 16 residues. The chain's CDR3 is CASSERDTGGDYGYTF. As DNA, the CDR3 is TGTGCCAGCAGCGAGAGGGATACAGGGGGGGACTATGGCTACACCTTC.

This chain connects TRBV5-1 to TRBJ1-4, with TRBD1 as a possible D gene (6 bases). V was shortened by 4 bases and J by 3 bases, with 10 bases between the two germline ends. Germline values: CDR1 SGHRS, CDR2 YFSETQ. The CDR3 totals 14 residues. CDR3 protein: CASSLDSSNEKLFF. CDR3 bases: TGCGCCAGCAGCCTGGACAGTTCTAATGAAAAACTGTTTTTT.

The rearrangement links TRBV2 to TRBJ1-5, with D possibly being TRBD1 (6 bases). Germline values: CDR1 SNHLY, CDR2 FYNNEI. Trimming removed 5 bases from V and 0 bases from J, with 14 bases in between. There are 16 residues in the CDR3. The CDR3 loop is CASSPQGGYSNQPQHF. For the CDR3, the DNA is TGTGCCAGCAGTCCACAGGGTGGGTATAGCAATCAGCCCCAGCATTTT.

About this clone: The sample carries other DNA sequences with the same CDR3. The CDR3: CAISLGQGSYGYTF. CDR3 bases: TGTGCCATCAGCCTGGGACAGGGGAGCTATGGCTACACCTTC. V is TRBV10-3 and J is TRBJ1-2; 10 nucleotides align to TRBD1. Germline CDR1 ENHRY, CDR2 SYGVKD. J gave up 4 bases and V 6 bases, and 5 bases lay outside the gene matches. CDR3 length equals 14 residues.

The chain employs TRBV19 and TRBJ2-1, with 8 bases aligning to TRBD1. CDR3 length: 15 residues. V gave up 6 bases and J gave up 7 bases; unmatched junction bases: 11. The germline CDR1 and CDR2 sequences are LNHDA and SQIVND (reference sequence). Here the CDR3 DNA reads TGTGCCAGTAGGACCCATGGGACAGGTGAGAATGAGCAGTTCTTC. Protein: CASRTHGTGENEQFF. The full variable domain, completed using reference TRBV19 and TRBJ2-1, is DGGITQSPKYLFRKEGQNVTLSCEQNLNHDAMYWYRQDPGQGLRLIYYSQIVNDFQKGDIAEGYSVSREKKESFPLTVTSAQKNPTAFYLCASRTHGTGENEQFFGPGTRLTVL.

V usage is TRBV2 and J usage is TRBJ2-1; weak D call: TRBD1 (5 bases). CDR1 is SNHLY and CDR2 is FYNNEI in the germline V gene. Trimming shortened V by 6 bases and J by 6 bases, and 9 bases separated the two germline ends. The CDR3 is 12 residues long. CDR3 nucleotides: TGTGCCAGCAGACAGGTTCCCAATGAGCAGTTCTTC. Its protein product is CASRQVPNEQFF.

The chain recombines TRBV15 with TRBJ1-1; D ambiguous. CDR3 length: 16 residues. V gave up 2 bases and J gave up 3 bases, with 16 bases separating them. The germline V gene has CDR1 LNHNV and CDR2 YYDKDF (reference sequence). The CDR3, as DNA: TGTGCCACCAGCAGACCCAGGACGGGGTGGGACACTGAAGCTTTCTTT. It yields the protein CATSRPRTGWDTEAFF.

The gene calls are TRBV20-1 and TRBJ2-1; unclear D gene. The CDR3 covers 14 residues. CDR1 and CDR2 (germline): DFQATT, SNEGSKA (reference sequence). V was pared by 3 bases and J by 0 bases, with 9 bases between. This chain's CDR3 is CSASSFGSYNEQFF. In DNA, the CDR3 is TGCAGTGCTAGTAGCTTCGGCTCCTACAATGAGCAGTTCTTC.

The rearrangement uses TRBV11-2 and TRBJ1-1; D is possibly TRBD1 (5 bases). Deletions cut 1 base from V and 4 bases from J, with 10 bases between. This CDR3 is built from 14 residues. In germline, CDR1 is SGHAT, CDR2 FQNNGV. For the CDR3, the DNA is TGTGCCAGCAGCTTAGTTGGGGGGTCCACTGAAGCTTTCTTT. Translation gives CASSLVGGSTEAFF.

The V and J genes are TRBV29-1 and TRBJ1-2; no reliable D call. Trimming took 1 base from V and 7 from J, leaving 19 bases between them. This CDR3 has 15 residues. Germline values: CDR1 SQVTM, CDR2 ANQGSEA. The chain's CDR3 is CSVEGSTSIGGGYTF. CDR3 DNA sequence: TGCAGCGTTGAAGGTTCGACATCCATAGGTGGTGGCTACACCTTC.

V is TRBV6-6 and J is TRBJ2-2; 8 bases map to TRBD1. The germline gives CDR1 MNHNY, CDR2 SVGAGI (reference sequence). The trim removed 5 bases at V and 8 bases at J, leaving 4 bases unmatched. The CDR3 runs to 13 residues. The CDR3 nucleotides are TGTGCCAGCAGTATTAGACAGGGGGGGGAGCTGTTTTTT. Translation gives CASSIRQGGELFF.

The chain carries TRBV27 and TRBJ2-2; 7 nucleotides match TRBD2. With V trimmed by 7 bases and J by 4 bases, 9 bases remained unmatched. Germline values: CDR1 MNHEY, CDR2 SMNVEV (reference sequence). The CDR3 has 15 residues. The CDR3 sequence is CASTTWGGGTGELFF. CDR3 bases: TGTGCCAGCACGACTTGGGGGGGAGGCACCGGGGAGCTGTTTTTT.

CDR3 in amino acids: CASSQGQVNTDTQYF. Written as DNA, the CDR3 is TGTGCCAGCAGCCAGGGACAGGTGAACACAGATACGCAGTATTTT. The chain combines TRBV13 with TRBJ2-3; 8 bases map to TRBD1. There are 15 residues in the CDR3. V lost 5 bases, J lost 2 bases, and 6 bases stayed unmatched. CDR1 is PRHDT and CDR2 is FYEKMQ in the germline V gene (reference sequence). The whole variable domain, filled in from reference TRBV13 and TRBJ2-3, reads AAGVIQSPRHLIKEKRETATLKCYPIPRHDTVYWYQQGPGQDPQFLISFYEKMQSDKGSIPDRFSAQQFSDYHSELNMSSLELGDSALYFCASSQGQVNTDTQYFGPGTRLTVL.

This chain joins TRBV5-4 and TRBJ1-3; D remains unclear. Germline-derived CDR1 and CDR2 are SGHNT and YYREEE (reference sequence). The CDR3 spans 15 residues. Trimming shortened V by 2 bases and J by 0 bases, and 9 bases separated the two germline ends. CDR3: CASSLAGNSGNTIYF. CDR3 DNA: TGTGCCAGCAGCTTAGCGGGAAACTCTGGAAACACCATATATTTT.

This chain joins TRBV3-1 (or the pseudogene TRBV3-2) and TRBJ1-2, with a tentative D call TRBD1 (6 bases). Per germline, CDR1 LGHDT and CDR2 YNNKEL (reference sequence). CDR3 length: 15 residues. V lost 0 bases and J lost 6, with 14 bases in between. CDR3 nucleotides: TGTGCCAGCAGCCAAGAAGGGGGACAAGGAAATGGCTACACCTTC. Its translation is CASSQEGGQGNGYTF.

The V gene is TRBV2, the J gene TRBJ1-2; D unresolved. The germline CDR1 and CDR2 sequences are SNHLY and FYNNEI. The ends were cut back, 10 bases at V and 1 base at J, with 7 bases in the middle. The CDR3 consists of 11 residues. The DNA of the CDR3 is TGTGCCAAGAGGGTTAACTATGGCTACACCTTC. Its translation is CAKRVNYGYTF.

The chain carries TRBV7-3 and TRBJ2-1, with 7 bases aligning to TRBD2. This CDR3 is 15 amino acids long. V dropped 1 base and J dropped 7; count of bases not matched to a gene: 7. Germline CDR1 is SGHTA and CDR2 is FQGTGA. CDR3 sequence: CASSLRSGGRNEQFF. CDR3 nucleotide sequence: TGTGCCAGCAGCTTAAGGTCGGGGGGAAGGAATGAGCAGTTCTTC.

This sequence joins TRBV5-1 and TRBJ1-2; D remains ambiguous. This CDR3 is built from 14 residues. The germline V and J ends were trimmed by 4 bases and 1 base, with 11 bases remaining between them. Per germline, CDR1 SGHRS and CDR2 YFSETQ. CDR3 nucleotide sequence: TGCGCCAGCAGCCCCGGTGAATATAACTATGGCTACACCTTC. Its translation is CASSPGEYNYGYTF.

The chain has TRBV24-1 and TRBJ2-2, with D uncertain. In germline, CDR1 is KGHDR, CDR2 SFDVKD. This CDR3 is 15 amino acids long. V gave up 0 bases and J gave up 2 bases, with 6 bases separating them. CDR3: CATSDLRSNTGELFF. CDR3 nucleotides: TGTGCCACCAGTGATTTGCGGTCAAACACCGGGGAGCTGTTTTTT.

Comments on this clone: The sample contains more than one DNA sequence encoding this CDR3. The chain is built from TRBV9 and TRBJ1-3, with TRBD1 matching 8 bases. Trimming took 1 base from V and 1 from J; bases not matched to a gene: 1. The CDR3 contains 15 residues. Looked up from germline, CDR1 is SGDLS and CDR2 is YYNGEE. CDR3 region: CASSVQGASGNTIYF. The CDR3 DNA follows: TGTGCCAGCAGCGTACAGGGGGCATCTGGAAACACCATATATTTT.

The chain carries TRBV10-3 and TRBJ2-2; 7 bases fit TRBD2. CDR1 is ENHRY, CDR2 SYGVKD, per germline. This CDR3 spans 14 amino acids. The V gene end was trimmed by 7 bases and the J gene end by 5 bases; junction bases not matched to a gene: 7. For the CDR3, the DNA is TGTGCCATCAAGGATTCAGCGGGAACCGGGGAGCTGTTTTTT. Its translation: CAIKDSAGTGELFF.